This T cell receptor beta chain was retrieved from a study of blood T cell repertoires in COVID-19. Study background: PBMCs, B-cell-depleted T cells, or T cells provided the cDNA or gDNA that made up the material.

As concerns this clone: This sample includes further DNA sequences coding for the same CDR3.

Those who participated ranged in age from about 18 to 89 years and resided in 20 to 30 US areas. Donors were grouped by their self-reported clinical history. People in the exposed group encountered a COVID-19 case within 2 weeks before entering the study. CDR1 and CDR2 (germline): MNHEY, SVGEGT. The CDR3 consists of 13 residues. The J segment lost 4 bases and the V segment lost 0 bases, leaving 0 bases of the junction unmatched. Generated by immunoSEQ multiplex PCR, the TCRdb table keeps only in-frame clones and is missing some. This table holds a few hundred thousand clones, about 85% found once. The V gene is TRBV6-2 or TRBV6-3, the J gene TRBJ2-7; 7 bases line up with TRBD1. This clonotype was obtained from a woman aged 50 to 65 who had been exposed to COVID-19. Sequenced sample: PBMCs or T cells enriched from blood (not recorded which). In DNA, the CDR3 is TGTGCCAGCAGTTACTCGACAGGGTACGAGCAGTACTTC. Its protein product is CASSYSTGYEQYF.